These T cell receptor beta chains were read from a single sample in a study of T cells after yellow fever vaccination. A single record per CDR3 protein comes from TCRdb applying MiXCR to the 5' RACE reads. The sample lists 620,000 or so distinct CDR3 sequences; 10% to 15% were seen once. This sample comprised PBMCs, obtained on the day of the yellow fever booster vaccination. The source of these receptors is a man younger than 40 who received the YFV17D yellow fever vaccine. Each CDR3 is given with its conserved first and last residue.

V gene	CDR3 protein
TRBV28	CASSPLQIPIYTGELFF
TRBV12-3/TRBV12-4	CASLPRYERAQETQYF
TRBV18	CASSDRGGLAKNTQYF
TRBV20-1	CSALAANTGELFF
TRBV10-3	CAISGLAGSSYEQYF
TRBV20-1	CSARDQVAQYF
TRBV28	CASSFSQGGEAFF
TRBV20-1	CSARRGRGNTIYF
TRBV9	CASSVGGGRGETQYF
TRBV20-1	CSASELPNYEQYF
TRBV4-3	CASSQDGTSSYNEQFF
TRBV4-1	CASSTRQIREGREQFF
TRBV7-2	CASSLSQTNTGELFF
TRBV20-1	CSAEPPREQYF
TRBV7-6	CASSPLSGRSSSYNEQFF
TRBV5-5	CASSLDQGIGELFF
TRBV7-2	CASSFQALLANNEQFF
TRBV12-3/TRBV12-4	CASSLTDRRNQPQHF
TRBV20-1	CSANPKVEAFF
TRBV7-9	CASSLVVSGNEQYF